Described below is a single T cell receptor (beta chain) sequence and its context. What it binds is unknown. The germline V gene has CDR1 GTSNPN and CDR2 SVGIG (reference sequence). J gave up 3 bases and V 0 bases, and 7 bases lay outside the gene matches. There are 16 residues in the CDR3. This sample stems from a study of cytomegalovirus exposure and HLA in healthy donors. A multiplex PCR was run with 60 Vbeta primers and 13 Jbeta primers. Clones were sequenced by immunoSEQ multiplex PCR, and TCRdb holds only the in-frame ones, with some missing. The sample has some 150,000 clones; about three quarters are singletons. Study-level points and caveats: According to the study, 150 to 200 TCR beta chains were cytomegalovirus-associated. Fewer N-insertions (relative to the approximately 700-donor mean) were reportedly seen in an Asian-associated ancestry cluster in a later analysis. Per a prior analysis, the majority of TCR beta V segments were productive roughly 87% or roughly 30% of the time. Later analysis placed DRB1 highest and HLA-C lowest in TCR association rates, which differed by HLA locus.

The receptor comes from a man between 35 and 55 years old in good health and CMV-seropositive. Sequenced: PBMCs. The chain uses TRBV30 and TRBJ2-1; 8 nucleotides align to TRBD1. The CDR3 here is CAWSVRGQGYYNEQFF. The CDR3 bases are TGTGCCTGGAGTGTCAGAGGACAGGGCTACTACAATGAGCAGTTCTTC.